A selection of T cell receptor beta chains follows, all from one sample in a study of cytomegalovirus exposure and HLA in healthy donors. Data came from immunoSEQ multiplex PCR; TCRdb stores just in-frame clones and leaves some out. The table includes some 120,000 clones, about 80% detected once. Sequenced: PBMCs. Receptors originate from a middle-aged woman in good health and CMV-seropositive. Both conserved end residues are part of each CDR3. Fields, in order: D gene, J gene, V gene, clone size, CDR3 DNA, CDR3 protein. D genes are given only for firm matches. Clone size, where shown, is once, few, many, or a class for clones that have expanded.

d_gene: TRBD1
j_gene: TRBJ2-7
v_gene: TRBV11-2
abundance: -
CDR3nt: TGTGCCAGCAGCTCAACGACAGGGGCAGGAGAGCAGTACTTC
CDR3aa: CASSSTTGAGEQYF

d_gene: TRBD2
j_gene: TRBJ2-2
v_gene: TRBV6-1
abundance: -
CDR3nt: TGTGCCAGCAGACCCGGACTAGACACCGGGGAGCTGTTTTTT
CDR3aa: CASRPGLDTGELFF

d_gene: -
j_gene: TRBJ1-2
v_gene: TRBV4-1
abundance: once
CDR3nt: TGCGCCAGCAGCCATCGGGGAGTTGACTATGGCTACACCTTC
CDR3aa: CASSHRGVDYGYTF

d_gene: -
j_gene: TRBJ2-1
v_gene: TRBV30
abundance: -
CDR3nt: TGTGCCTGGAGGGGGACGGGACATTCAAATGAGCAGTTCTTC
CDR3aa: CAWRGTGHSNEQFF

d_gene: -
j_gene: TRBJ1-4
v_gene: TRBV2
abundance: -
CDR3nt: TGTGCCAGCAGTATTGAGGGAAGAGTGGAAAAACTGTTTTTT
CDR3aa: CASSIEGRVEKLFF

d_gene: TRBD2
j_gene: TRBJ2-2
v_gene: TRBV6-5
abundance: -
CDR3nt: TGTGCCAGCAGTTACTCATCAAGCGGGAGAACCGGGGAGCTGTTTTTT
CDR3aa: CASSYSSSGRTGELFF

d_gene: TRBD1
j_gene: TRBJ1-2
v_gene: TRBV5-1
abundance: -
CDR3nt: TGCGCCAGCAGCTTGGGAGGGGGACAGGATGGCTACACCTTC
CDR3aa: CASSLGGGQDGYTF

d_gene: TRBD2
j_gene: TRBJ2-1
v_gene: TRBV4-2
abundance: -
CDR3nt: TGTGCCAGCAGCCAATCTAGCGGGGGGTCCTACAATGAGCAGTTCTTC
CDR3aa: CASSQSSGGSYNEQFF

d_gene: -
j_gene: TRBJ2-7
v_gene: TRBV27
abundance: once
CDR3nt: TGTGCCAGCAGTTCCCAGGCCCGGGACAACCACTACGAGCAGTACTTC
CDR3aa: CASSSQARDNHYEQYF

d_gene: TRBD2
j_gene: TRBJ2-2
v_gene: TRBV9
abundance: -
CDR3nt: TGTGCCAGCAGCCTCCCAAAGGGAGGGTACACCGGGGAGCTGTTTTTT
CDR3aa: CASSLPKGGYTGELFF

d_gene: -
j_gene: TRBJ1-4
v_gene: TRBV28
abundance: -
CDR3nt: TGTGCCAGCGCCCTCCCACAGGGTCGGGAAAAACTGTTTTTT
CDR3aa: CASALPQGREKLFF

d_gene: TRBD1
j_gene: TRBJ2-1
v_gene: TRBV6-5
abundance: -
CDR3nt: TGTGCCAGCAGTTACGGCCAGGGGGAATACAATGAGCAGTTCTTC
CDR3aa: CASSYGQGEYNEQFF

d_gene: TRBD2
j_gene: TRBJ2-2
v_gene: TRBV6-5
abundance: few
CDR3nt: TGTGCCAGCAGCAGACTAGCGGAGAACACCGGGGAGCTGTTTTTT
CDR3aa: CASSRLAENTGELFF

d_gene: -
j_gene: TRBJ2-1
v_gene: TRBV27
abundance: once
CDR3nt: TGTGCCAGCAGTTTACCCTATCCCAATGAGCAGTTCTTC
CDR3aa: CASSLPYPNEQFF

d_gene: -
j_gene: TRBJ2-3
v_gene: TRBV27
abundance: -
CDR3nt: TGTGCCAGCAGTTCGACAGCTAGCACAGATACGCAGTATTTT
CDR3aa: CASSSTASTDTQYF

d_gene: -
j_gene: TRBJ1-3
v_gene: TRBV7-9
abundance: -
CDR3nt: TGTGCCAGCATGGAGGGGCCTGCCGCCTCTGGAAACACCATATATTTT
CDR3aa: CASMEGPAASGNTIYF

d_gene: -
j_gene: TRBJ1-5
v_gene: TRBV21-1
abundance: -
CDR3nt: TGTGCCAGCAGCAAAGGAGGGGGACAGCCTGATAGCAATCAGCCCCAGCATTTT
CDR3aa: CASSKGGGQPDSNQPQHF

d_gene: TRBD1
j_gene: TRBJ1-2
v_gene: TRBV6-5
abundance: once
CDR3nt: TGTGCCAGCAGTCACGGGACAGGGGTTGTCTATGGCTACACCTTC
CDR3aa: CASSHGTGVVYGYTF

d_gene: TRBD1
j_gene: TRBJ2-6
v_gene: TRBV9
abundance: -
CDR3nt: TGTGCCAGCAGCGCAAACAGGGGTTCTGGGGCCAACGTCCTGACTTTC
CDR3aa: CASSANRGSGANVLTF

d_gene: -
j_gene: TRBJ2-6
v_gene: TRBV9
abundance: -
CDR3nt: TGTGCCAGCAGCACGACTGTCTATAGCTCTGGGGCCAACGTCCTGACTTTC
CDR3aa: CASSTTVYSSGANVLTF

d_gene: TRBD2
j_gene: TRBJ2-1
v_gene: TRBV13
abundance: -
CDR3nt: TGTGCCAGCAGCTTAACGGGACTAGCGGGGATCTACAATGAGCAGTTCTTC
CDR3aa: CASSLTGLAGIYNEQFF

d_gene: TRBD1
j_gene: TRBJ2-7
v_gene: TRBV7-2
abundance: -
CDR3nt: TGTGCCAGCGGCGGACAGGGCTACTCCTACGAGCAGTACTTC
CDR3aa: CASGGQGYSYEQYF

d_gene: TRBD2
j_gene: TRBJ2-3
v_gene: TRBV28
abundance: -
CDR3nt: TGTGCCAGCAGTTTCCCTAGCGGGAGGCATAGGACAGATACGCAGTATTTT
CDR3aa: CASSFPSGRHRTDTQYF

d_gene: -
j_gene: TRBJ2-3
v_gene: TRBV2
abundance: -
CDR3nt: TGTGCCAGCACAGACCCGGGTAGCACAGATACGCAGTATTTT
CDR3aa: CASTDPGSTDTQYF

d_gene: TRBD1
j_gene: TRBJ1-2
v_gene: TRBV7-8
abundance: -
CDR3nt: TGTGCCAGCAGCTTCCGGGGACAGGACTATGGCTACACCTTC
CDR3aa: CASSFRGQDYGYTF

d_gene: TRBD1
j_gene: TRBJ1-1
v_gene: TRBV7-6
abundance: -
CDR3nt: TGTGCCAGCAGCTACCGAGGACAGGGCTCTGAAGCTTTCTTT
CDR3aa: CASSYRGQGSEAFF

d_gene: TRBD1
j_gene: TRBJ2-6
v_gene: TRBV7-2
abundance: -
CDR3nt: TGTGCCAGCAGCCAGGACAGGTTAAGCTCTGGGGCCAACGTCCTGACTTTC
CDR3aa: CASSQDRLSSGANVLTF

d_gene: -
j_gene: TRBJ2-7
v_gene: TRBV21-1
abundance: -
CDR3nt: TGTGCCAGCAGCAAAGTGCGGGACTTCCCCTATGGCGTCTACGAGCAGTACTTC
CDR3aa: CASSKVRDFPYGVYEQYF

d_gene: TRBD2
j_gene: TRBJ2-5
v_gene: TRBV9
abundance: once
CDR3nt: TGTGCCAGCAGCGTAGATCCGACTAGCGGAATCAAGGGGACCCAGTACTTC
CDR3aa: CASSVDPTSGIKGTQYF

d_gene: TRBD1
j_gene: TRBJ2-3
v_gene: TRBV19
abundance: -
CDR3nt: TGTGCCAGTAGTTCCGGACAGGTTAGCACAGATACGCAGTATTTT
CDR3aa: CASSSGQVSTDTQYF

d_gene: TRBD2
j_gene: TRBJ2-1
v_gene: TRBV10-2
abundance: -
CDR3nt: TGCGCCAGCAGTGGAGCGGGAGCGTACAATGAGCAGTTCTTC
CDR3aa: CASSGAGAYNEQFF

d_gene: TRBD1
j_gene: TRBJ2-7
v_gene: TRBV6-1
abundance: -
CDR3nt: TGTGCCAGCAGTGAACCCTGGACAGGGGGGGGCGAGCAGTACTTC
CDR3aa: CASSEPWTGGGEQYF

d_gene: -
j_gene: TRBJ1-5
v_gene: TRBV28
abundance: -
CDR3nt: TGTGCCAGCAGTTCCCCGGGGAGAGTGAGGCATCAGCCCCAGCATTTT
CDR3aa: CASSSPGRVRHQPQHF

d_gene: TRBD2
j_gene: TRBJ2-1
v_gene: TRBV7-9
abundance: -
CDR3nt: TGTGCCAGCAGCCCCGGACTAGCGGGAGTAAATGAGCAGTTCTTC
CDR3aa: CASSPGLAGVNEQFF

d_gene: -
j_gene: TRBJ2-1
v_gene: TRBV2
abundance: -
CDR3nt: TGTGCCAGCAGTGACTACGGGGAGCAGTTCTTC
CDR3aa: CASSDYGEQFF

d_gene: -
j_gene: TRBJ1-5
v_gene: TRBV21-1
abundance: -
CDR3nt: TGTGCCAGCAGCAAAGCGCTTTGGGGCAGGGGGCTGTATCAGCCCCAGCATTTT
CDR3aa: CASSKALWGRGLYQPQHF

d_gene: TRBD2
j_gene: TRBJ2-2
v_gene: TRBV9
abundance: few
CDR3nt: TGTGCCAGCAGCGCGATGACTAGCTGGGGGGAGCTGTTTTTT
CDR3aa: CASSAMTSWGELFF

d_gene: TRBD2
j_gene: TRBJ2-1
v_gene: TRBV9
abundance: -
CDR3nt: TGTGCCAGCCGTGGGAGCGGGAGCTACGGTGAGCAGTTCTTC
CDR3aa: CASRGSGSYGEQFF

d_gene: TRBD1
j_gene: TRBJ2-3
v_gene: TRBV11-3
abundance: -
CDR3nt: TGTGCCAGCAGCTTAGCGACAGGGACAGATACGCAGTATTTT
CDR3aa: CASSLATGTDTQYF

d_gene: -
j_gene: TRBJ1-2
v_gene: TRBV30
abundance: -
CDR3nt: TGTGCCTGGAGTTTCGCGGGGGCCAACTATGGCTACACCTTC
CDR3aa: CAWSFAGANYGYTF

d_gene: TRBD2
j_gene: TRBJ2-7
v_gene: TRBV7-3
abundance: -
CDR3nt: TGTGCCAGCAGCTTAGCGGGAGGGCCTTACGAGCAGTACTTC
CDR3aa: CASSLAGGPYEQYF

d_gene: TRBD2
j_gene: TRBJ2-5
v_gene: TRBV5-5
abundance: -
CDR3nt: TGTGCCAGCAGCTTGAGGCCAGCGGGAGTAGAAGAGACCCAGTACTTC
CDR3aa: CASSLRPAGVEETQYF

d_gene: TRBD2
j_gene: TRBJ2-1
v_gene: TRBV7-9
abundance: once
CDR3nt: TGTGCCAGCCACCCGCGGGAGATTTTCAATGAGCAGTTCTTC
CDR3aa: CASHPREIFNEQFF

d_gene: -
j_gene: TRBJ1-2
v_gene: TRBV7-7
abundance: -
CDR3nt: TGTGCTAGCAGCACCGGGACATCGAACTATGGCTACACCTTC
CDR3aa: CASSTGTSNYGYTF

d_gene: -
j_gene: TRBJ2-1
v_gene: TRBV19
abundance: -
CDR3nt: TGTGCCAGTAGTATAGCGGGAGCGAGGTACAATGAGCAGTTCTTC
CDR3aa: CASSIAGARYNEQFF

d_gene: TRBD1
j_gene: TRBJ1-2
v_gene: TRBV5-5
abundance: -
CDR3nt: TGTGCCAGCAGCCCTATGGACAGGGAGAGGGTCGGCTACACCTTC
CDR3aa: CASSPMDRERVGYTF

d_gene: -
j_gene: TRBJ1-1
v_gene: TRBV29-1
abundance: -
CDR3nt: TGCAGCGTCGATACAGGGAGGGACACTGAAGCTTTCTTT
CDR3aa: CSVDTGRDTEAFF

d_gene: -
j_gene: TRBJ2-3
v_gene: TRBV4-1
abundance: -
CDR3nt: TGCGCCAGCAGCCATATAACAGATACGCAGTATTTT
CDR3aa: CASSHITDTQYF

d_gene: -
j_gene: TRBJ1-2
v_gene: TRBV29-1
abundance: -
CDR3nt: TGCAGCGTTGAGGGGGGGCCTGTCTATGGCTACACCTTC
CDR3aa: CSVEGGPVYGYTF

d_gene: -
j_gene: TRBJ1-3
v_gene: TRBV9
abundance: -
CDR3nt: TGTGCCAGCAGTGAGCAGGGGAGCTCTGGAAACACCATATATTTT
CDR3aa: CASSEQGSSGNTIYF

d_gene: -
j_gene: TRBJ1-3
v_gene: TRBV6-5
abundance: -
CDR3nt: TGTGCCAGCAGTTCACTCCGAGCTCTAGGAAACACCATATATTTT
CDR3aa: CASSSLRALGNTIYF

d_gene: TRBD2
j_gene: TRBJ2-2
v_gene: TRBV6-5
abundance: -
CDR3nt: TGTGCCAGCAGCCCCGGACTAGTCCGGGAGCTGTTTTTT
CDR3aa: CASSPGLVRELFF

d_gene: -
j_gene: TRBJ2-7
v_gene: TRBV10-3
abundance: -
CDR3nt: TGTGCCATCAGTTACTCCTCGGGGCAGGGGGGTCTGGAGCAGTACTTC
CDR3aa: CAISYSSGQGGLEQYF